Listed below are T cell receptor beta chains from one sample, sequenced in a study of T cell responses to AZD1222 COVID-19 vaccine. TCRdb keeps only in-frame clones here, not all; method: immunoSEQ multiplex PCR. The table shows around 180,000 clones, with over 80% occurring only once. Sample: peripheral blood, taken on day 0 of MenACWY control vaccination. All receptors derive from an adult in good health. CDR3s include the opening cysteine and the closing phenylalanine or tryptophan. A D gene is named only where the DNA matches it firmly. Part of the rows lack a size; the others show once, few, many or a class for expanded clones.

cdr3_aa cdr3_nt cdr3_length v_call d_call j_call clone_size
CASSLGQGPGRTNEKLFF TGTGCCAGCAGCCTTGGACAGGGGCCAGGGAGGACTAATGAAAAACTGTTTTTT 18 TRBV3-1/TRBV3-2 TRBD1 TRBJ1-4 few
CASMAVPNEQFF TGTGCCAGCATGGCAGTCCCGAATGAGCAGTTCTTC 12 TRBV2 . TRBJ2-1 .
CASGQGPHEQYF TGTGCCAGTGGACAGGGGCCCCACGAGCAGTACTTC 12 TRBV25-1 TRBD1 TRBJ2-7 .
CSVEPGQGNEQYF TGCAGCGTAGAACCGGGACAGGGGAACGAGCAGTACTTC 13 TRBV29-1 TRBD1 TRBJ2-7 .
CASSEWGSYNSPLHF TGTGCCAGCAGTGAATGGGGCTCCTATAATTCACCCCTCCACTTT 15 TRBV2 . TRBJ1-6 .
CASSYGTSLYEQYF TGTGCCAGCAGTTACGGGACTAGCTTATACGAGCAGTACTTC 14 TRBV6-2/TRBV6-3 TRBD2 TRBJ2-7 .
CASSVEGGFGNEQFF TGTGCCAGCAGCGTAGAAGGGGGATTTGGCAATGAGCAGTTCTTC 15 TRBV9 . TRBJ2-1 once
CASSPGGRTYEQYF TGTGCCAGCTCACCAGGTGGACGGACCTACGAGCAGTACTTC 14 TRBV18 . TRBJ2-7 .
CAWSAPRGGAPAPLHF TGTGCCTGGAGTGCCCCTCGAGGGGGGGCCCCTGCGCCCCTCCACTTT 16 TRBV30 . TRBJ1-6 .
CASSVEGFGYTF TGTGCCAGCAGCGTAGAAGGGTTCGGCTACACCTTC 12 TRBV9 . TRBJ1-2 once
CASSLGGALGNQPQHF TGTGCCAGCAGCTTAGGGGGGGCCCTGGGCAATCAGCCCCAGCATTTT 16 TRBV7-9 . TRBJ1-5 .
CASSYQGEGGYTF TGTGCCAGCAGTTACCAGGGGGAGGGTGGCTACACCTTC 13 TRBV6-5 TRBD1 TRBJ1-2 .
CASSEPTGGIPEAFF TGTGCCAGCAGTGAACCGACCGGAGGGATCCCTGAAGCTTTCTTT 15 TRBV6-1 . TRBJ1-1 .
CASSYSSGGLGGWYEQYF TGTGCCAGCAGTTACTCGAGTGGTGGGCTCGGAGGGTGGTACGAGCAGTACTTC 18 TRBV6-2/TRBV6-3 . TRBJ2-7 .
CASSLGGAPREAFF TGTGCCAGCAGCTTGGGGGGGGCACCACGTGAAGCTTTCTTT 14 TRBV5-5 . TRBJ1-1 .
CAGKKGARETQYF TGTGCCGGCAAAAAGGGGGCACGGGAGACCCAGTACTTC 13 TRBV9 TRBD1 TRBJ2-5 .